The subject of this entry is one T cell receptor beta chain. TCRdb's table, derived via immunoSEQ multiplex PCR, lists solely in-frame clones and lacks some. The repertoire holds tens of thousands of clones, about 94% seen once, with roughly 5% in the top ten. CDR1 is SNHLY and CDR2 is FYNNEI in the germline V gene. The trim removed 6 bases at V and 5 bases at J, leaving 8 bases unmatched. The CDR3 consists of 14 residues. The source of the sample is a study of blood T cell repertoires in COVID-19. This receptor was identified in a human donor in a cohort sampled during active COVID-19. Sequenced material: peripheral blood. The chain couples TRBV2 to TRBJ2-3; TRBD1 agrees at 7 bases. CDR3 nucleotide sequence: TGTGCCAGCAGGGAGGACAGGTTGAAAGATACGCAGTATTTT. Translating gives CASREDRLKDTQYF. The whole variable domain, remainder taken from reference TRBV2 and TRBJ2-3, is EPEVTQTPSHQVTQMGQEVILRCVPISNHLYFYWYRQILGQKVEFLVSFYNNEISEKSEIFDDQFSVERPDGSNFTLKIRSTKLEDSAMYFCASREDRLKDTQYFGPGTRLTVL.